The 14 T cell receptor beta chains below come from one sample, sequenced in a study of shared clonotypes between healthy human individuals (dated by TCRdb to the early 2020s). The method behind the library was the immunoSEQ multiplex PCR assay. In TCRdb, the immuneACCESS table is reduced to in-frame sequences with V and J assigned. These tables do not hold every clone; where another copy was compared, an unresolved V gene accounts for under half, and the others remain unexplained. The sample profile shows about 1.1 million clones; about 72% of them were found once. Almost 0.9% of the sample goes to the ten largest clones. Material: memory CD4+ T cells from PBMCs. This specimen's cell subset or site label, per the study, means: CD45RA-negative fraction. These receptors were obtained from a man younger than 35 in good health. Some clones in this sample may be carry-over from other donors' samples.

This clone was seen repeatedly, ten times or more. This chain joins TRBV4-3 and TRBJ2-3; the D is unclear. V shed 1 base and J shed 2 bases, with 10 bases lying between them. CDR1 is LGHNA, CDR2 YSLEER, per germline. The CDR3 totals 15 residues. The CDR3: CASSQAPFLTDTQYF. CDR3 coding DNA: TGCGCCAGCAGCCAAGCGCCTTTCCTCACAGATACGCAGTATTTT.

The chain joins TRBV7-9 to TRBJ2-6, with 7 positions matching TRBD1. J was trimmed by 0 bases and V by 4 bases; bases with no gene match: 6. Looked up from germline, CDR1 is SEHNR and CDR2 is FQNEAQ (reference sequence). This CDR3 is 17 amino acids long. CDR3 coding DNA: TGTGCCAGCAGCTGGGGACAGCTTCTCTCTGGGGCCAACGTCCTGACTTTC. Translated: CASSWGQLLSGANVLTF.

This clone has just one count. The gene calls are TRBV5-1 and TRBJ1-2; D is unresolved. From germline, CDR1 is SGHRS and CDR2 YFSETQ. Trimming pared 0 bases from V and 3 bases from J, leaving 12 bases between. This CDR3 spans 15 amino acids. As DNA, the CDR3 is TGCGCCAGCAGCTTGGGCCAGGTGCATGACTATGGCTACACCTTC. Protein product: CASSLGQVHDYGYTF.

J is TRBJ2-7 and V is TRBV30, with D perhaps matching TRBD1 or TRBD2 (5 bases each). CDR3 length: 12 amino acids. Germline V gene data show CDR1 as GTSNPN and CDR2 as SVGIG (reference sequence). Deletions cut 3 bases from V and 3 bases from J, with 9 bases between. CDR3 nucleotides: TGTGCCTGGAGGGGGGACGGCTACGAGCAGTACTTC. It codes for CAWRGDGYEQYF.

This chain links TRBV6-4 with TRBJ2-5, with D unresolved. The ends were cut back, 0 bases at V and 7 bases at J, with 12 bases in the middle. The CDR3 runs 14 residues. Germline V gene lookup returns CDR1 MRHNA and CDR2 SNTAGT. In DNA form, the CDR3 reads TGTGCCAGCAGTGACTCAGGTCAGGTCCGGACCCAGTACTTC. Its translation: CASSDSGQVRTQYF.

This clone was picked up a small number of times. The V gene is TRBV27, the J gene TRBJ1-1; D is ambiguous. The CDR3 loop spans 13 amino acids. Germline loops: CDR1 MNHEY, CDR2 SMNVEV (reference sequence). The V and J ends lost 2 bases and 4 bases respectively, with 8 bases between them. The CDR3 DNA sequence: TGTGCCAGCAGTTTAAATGCAGGCACTGAAGCTTTCTTT. This codes for CASSLNAGTEAFF.

As concerns this clone: At one end the junction does not follow the germline gene, possibly because of a read error. This chain uses TRBV7-9 with TRBJ2-1; 13 bases are shared with TRBD2. CDR3 size: 13 residues. From germline, CDR1 is SEHNR and CDR2 FQNEAQ (reference sequence). The CDR3: CASRAGTSGINVF. The DNA of the CDR3 is TGTGCCAGCAGGGCCGGGACTAGCGGGATTAACGTCTTC.

J is TRBJ2-1 and V is TRBV29-1; no clear D. This CDR3 is built from 15 residues. Germline-derived CDR1 and CDR2 are SQVTM and ANQGSEA. Trimming pared 3 bases from V and 0 bases from J, leaving 12 bases between. The DNA for the CDR3 is TGCAGCGTTGACCACAGAAGGAGCTCCTACAATGAGCAGTTCTTC. As protein: CSVDHRRSSYNEQFF.

The chain links TRBV19 to TRBJ2-7; 10 bases are shared with TRBD2. The CDR3 loop spans 16 amino acids. From germline, CDR1 is LNHDA and CDR2 SQIVND (reference sequence). V gave up 4 bases and J gave up 2 bases; unmatched junction bases: 8. CDR3 region: CASSNGLADKTYEQYF. In DNA form, the CDR3 reads TGTGCCAGTAGTAATGGACTAGCGGATAAGACCTACGAGCAGTACTTC.

Note on this clone: This sample also contains other DNA sequences that code for the same CDR3. The chain has TRBV7-2 and TRBJ2-7; 14 nucleotides agree with TRBD2. The J segment lost 2 bases and the V segment lost 4 bases, leaving 7 bases of the junction unmatched. This CDR3 has 17 residues. CDR1 and CDR2 (germline): SGHTA, FQGNSA. CDR3 sequence reads: CASSSQGLAGDPYEQYF. For the CDR3, the DNA is TGTGCCAGCAGCTCCCAGGGACTAGCGGGAGATCCCTACGAGCAGTACTTC.

The rearrangement uses TRBV7-3 and TRBJ2-4; D unresolved. Trimming pared 2 bases from V and 9 bases from J, leaving 11 bases between. The CDR3 consists of 13 residues. CDR1 is SGHTA, CDR2 FQGTGA, per germline. CDR3 protein: CASSLARNTIQYF. The DNA of the CDR3 is TGTGCCAGCAGCTTAGCCCGCAACACCATTCAGTACTTC.

V is TRBV9 and J is TRBJ2-7; 11 nucleotides agree with TRBD1. The ends lost 7 bases at V and 3 bases at J; junction bases unmatched: 9. Germline V gives CDR1 SGDLS, CDR2 YYNGEE. There are 15 residues in the CDR3. CDR3 sequence (DNA): TGTGCCAGCGGCCACGGGACAGGGGGAAGCTACGAGCAGTACTTC. Translation: CASGHGTGGSYEQYF.

The chain joins TRBV5-1 to TRBJ1-1; 9 positions match TRBD1. The CDR3 is 15 amino acids. The J segment lost 3 bases and the V segment lost 4 bases, leaving 7 bases of the junction unmatched. Germline CDR1 and CDR2: SGHRS and YFSETQ. In DNA form, the CDR3 reads TGCGCCAGCAGCCGCCTGACAGGGGGAGACACTGAAGCTTTCTTT. It specifies CASSRLTGGDTEAFF. Filled out from reference TRBV5-1 and TRBJ1-1, the complete variable domain reads KAGVTQTPRYLIKTRGQQVTLSCSPISGHRSVSWYQQTPGQGLQFLFEYFSETQRNKGNFPGRFSGRQFSNSRSEMNVSTLELGDSALYLCASSRLTGGDTEAFFGQGTRLTVV.

This clone came up a few times. As DNA, the CDR3 is TGTGCCAGCAGCCCTAGCGGGTCCCGAACAGATACGCAGTATTTT. It is translated as CASSPSGSRTDTQYF. V is TRBV7-3 and J is TRBJ2-3; TRBD2 agrees at 8 bases. V shed 5 bases, J shed 3 bases, and the junction held 7 bases outside the gene matches. This CDR3 region has 15 residues. Germline V gene sequence: CDR1 SGHTA, CDR2 FQGTGA.